These T cell receptor beta chains were read from a single sample in a study of blood T cell repertoires in COVID-19. The assay was immunoSEQ multiplex PCR, and TCRdb's table has in-frame clones only and misses some. Of about 300,000 clones listed, approximately 90% are singletons. The specimen sequenced was PBMCs or T cells enriched from blood (not recorded which). The origin of the receptors is a woman between 18 and 29 years old who had recovered from COVID-19. Both conserved end residues are part of each CDR3. The D gene is left open where the match is weak. Not every row has a clone size; where given, it reads once, few, many or a size class.

d_gene	abundance	v_gene	j_gene	CDR3aa	CDR3nt
TRBD2	once	TRBV18	TRBJ2-1	CASSFSGLAGDNEQFF	TGTGCCAGCTCCTTTTCTGGACTAGCGGGGGACAATGAGCAGTTCTTC
.	.	TRBV7-9	TRBJ2-2	CASSLDPVSTGELFF	TGTGCCAGCAGCTTAGACCCAGTAAGCACCGGGGAGCTGTTTTTT
.	.	TRBV6-2/TRBV6-3	TRBJ1-2	CASSRGYGGYTF	TGTGCCAGCAGTAGGGGTTACGGCGGCTACACCTTC
.	.	TRBV4-1	TRBJ2-5	CASSQARTQYF	TGCGCCAGCAGCCAAGCGCGGACCCAGTACTTC
TRBD1	once	TRBV2	TRBJ1-6	CASSLGQGDSPLHF	TGTGCCAGCAGCCTTGGACAGGGGGATTCACCCCTCCACTTT
.	.	TRBV5-1	TRBJ1-2	CASSESGDGYTF	TGCGCCAGCAGCGAGAGCGGAGATGGCTACACCTTC
.	many	TRBV5-4	TRBJ1-3	CASSARDSGISGNTIYF	TGTGCCAGTTCAGCCCGAGATTCAGGGATCTCTGGAAACACCATATATTTT
.	few	TRBV7-2	TRBJ2-1	CASSLAKTGIYEQFF	TGTGCCAGCAGCTTAGCGAAAACAGGAATCTATGAGCAGTTCTTC
.	few	TRBV10-1	TRBJ1-2	CASRGGPFNYGYTF	TGCGCCAGCCGCGGGGGGCCTTTTAACTATGGCTACACCTTC
TRBD1	.	TRBV18	TRBJ1-5	CASSPDRGEEPQHF	TGTGCCAGCTCACCCGACAGGGGTGAGGAGCCCCAGCATTTT
.	.	TRBV3-1/TRBV3-2	TRBJ1-2	CASSQEDINGYTF	TGTGCCAGCAGCCAAGAAGACATTAATGGCTACACCTTC
.	few	TRBV9	TRBJ1-6	CASSATGSVNSPLHF	TGTGCCAGCAGCGCAACAGGGTCGGTGAATTCACCCCTCCACTTT
.	.	TRBV5-4	TRBJ2-7	CASSLTGVYEQYF	TGTGCCAGCAGCTTGACAGGAGTCTACGAGCAGTACTTC
.	few	TRBV5-1	TRBJ1-1	CASSLAGVPGDTEAFF	TGCGCCAGCAGCTTGGCCGGGGTTCCCGGGGACACTGAAGCTTTCTTT
.	.	TRBV27	TRBJ2-5	CASSLGMGGRETQYF	TGTGCCAGCAGTTTAGGTATGGGGGGTAGGGAGACCCAGTACTTC
TRBD1	.	TRBV4-1	TRBJ1-2	CASSSRTGRHGYTF	TGCGCCAGCAGCTCTCGGACAGGTCGCCATGGCTACACCTTC
TRBD2	.	TRBV7-9	TRBJ2-1	CASSPGLVGVNEQFF	TGTGCCAGCAGCCCCGGACTAGTGGGGGTCAATGAGCAGTTCTTC
TRBD1	.	TRBV30	TRBJ1-1	CAWSGQENTEAFF	TGTGCCTGGTCAGGACAGGAGAACACTGAAGCTTTCTTT
.	.	TRBV7-8	TRBJ1-1	CASSPAAGRPTEAFF	TGTGCCAGCAGCCCCGCGGCAGGGCGGCCCACTGAAGCTTTCTTT
.	.	TRBV29-1	TRBJ1-1	CSVAGSTEAFF	TGCAGCGTTGCGGGGAGTACTGAAGCTTTCTTT
.	.	TRBV7-2	TRBJ1-1	CASSLRNRPGTEAFF	TGTGCCAGCAGCTTACGTAATAGGCCGGGAACTGAAGCTTTCTTT
TRBD1	once	TRBV15	TRBJ1-2	CATSRDLGTGSYGYTF	TGTGCCACCAGCAGAGATTTGGGGACAGGATCTTATGGCTACACCTTC
TRBD2	.	TRBV9	TRBJ2-5	CASSELAGQDQETQYF	TGTGCCAGCAGCGAACTAGCGGGCCAAGATCAAGAGACCCAGTACTTC
TRBD1	.	TRBV4-2	TRBJ1-3	CASSSQQGGTGVYTIYF	TGTGCCAGCAGCTCTCAACAAGGGGGGACAGGGGTATACACCATATATTTT
.	.	TRBV19	TRBJ1-4	CASSLRTRAGEKLFF	TGTGCCAGTAGTTTACGGACCCGGGCGGGGGAAAAACTGTTTTTT
TRBD2	.	TRBV27	TRBJ2-1	CASSLSHGGASSNEQFF	TGTGCCAGCAGTTTATCCCACGGGGGGGCCTCGAGCAATGAGCAGTTCTTC
TRBD1	few	TRBV6-5	TRBJ1-1	CASSQQGAGNTEAFF	TGTGCCAGCAGTCAACAGGGGGCAGGGAACACTGAAGCTTTCTTT
TRBD1	.	TRBV6-4	TRBJ2-7	CASSDSGQGKWGASYEQYF	TGTGCCAGCAGTGACAGCGGACAGGGAAAGTGGGGGGCATCCTACGAGCAGTACTTC
TRBD1	.	TRBV28	TRBJ1-1	CASNKLDRVNEAFF	TGTGCCAGCAACAAATTGGACAGGGTTAATGAAGCTTTCTTT
.	.	TRBV3-1/TRBV3-2	TRBJ1-6	CASSQEPGYSPLHF	TGTGCCAGCAGCCAAGAGCCAGGGTACTCACCCCTCCACTTT
.	few	TRBV9	TRBJ2-3	CASSAPGAIGATTHTDTQYF	TGTGCCAGCAGCGCCCCCGGAGCGATAGGAGCCACCACGCACACAGATACGCAGTATTTT
.	.	TRBV5-1	TRBJ1-1	CASSWGGGSPEAFF	TGCGCCAGCAGCTGGGGAGGGGGGTCCCCTGAAGCTTTCTTT
.	.	TRBV12-3/TRBV12-4	TRBJ1-2	CASSFGQFYGYTF	TGTGCCAGCAGTTTTGGACAGTTCTATGGCTACACCTTC
.	.	TRBV7-2	TRBJ1-5	CASSTPGLDQPQHF	TGTGCCAGCAGCACTCCAGGGTTGGATCAGCCCCAGCATTTT
TRBD1	few	TRBV7-9	TRBJ1-5	CAITTGNQPQHF	TGTGCCATCACGACAGGGAACCAGCCCCAGCATTTT
.	once	TRBV10-3	TRBJ1-2	CAISESVTGLRPFGYTF	TGTGCCATCAGTGAGTCGGTCACAGGGTTGCGTCCTTTTGGCTACACCTTC
.	.	TRBV25-1	TRBJ2-1	CASSESSGEQFF	TGTGCCAGCAGTGAATCATCAGGGGAGCAGTTCTTC
.	few	TRBV11-2	TRBJ1-2	CASSQGSSGPYGYTF	TGTGCCAGTTCCCAAGGGTCCTCAGGGCCCTATGGCTACACCTTC
TRBD1	.	TRBV7-9	TRBJ2-1	CAIQGGFRGGNEQFF	TGTGCCATTCAAGGGGGCTTTCGTGGAGGCAATGAGCAGTTCTTC
TRBD1	.	TRBV10-3	TRBJ1-2	CAISQGGTDYGYTF	TGTGCCATCAGCCAAGGGGGGACAGACTATGGCTACACCTTC
TRBD2	many	TRBV6-5	TRBJ2-5	CASSSLAGGEETQYF	TGTGCCAGCAGTTCCCTAGCGGGAGGAGAAGAGACCCAGTACTTC
.	.	TRBV11-2	TRBJ2-2	CASSLATGELFF	TGTGCCAGCAGCTTAGCGACCGGGGAGCTGTTTTTT
.	.	TRBV19	TRBJ2-1	CASTTMTGSYNEQFF	TGTGCCAGTACTACCATGACTGGCTCCTACAATGAGCAGTTCTTC
TRBD1	.	TRBV28	TRBJ1-6	CASRDRGGSSYNSPLHF	TGTGCCTCCAGGGACAGGGGGGGTTCGTCCTATAATTCACCCCTCCACTTT
TRBD1	.	TRBV5-1	TRBJ2-7	CASSPGQGGEQYF	TGCGCCAGCAGCCCGGGACAGGGTGGCGAGCAGTACTTC
.	.	TRBV28	TRBJ1-1	CASIIGHNTEAFF	TGTGCCAGCATTATTGGACATAACACTGAAGCTTTCTTT
.	.	TRBV2	TRBJ1-1	CATVARTEAFF	TGTGCCACCGTGGCTAGGACTGAAGCTTTCTTT
.	few	TRBV29-1	TRBJ1-2	CSVQGLAGEGHGYTF	TGCAGCGTTCAGGGGTTGGCAGGGGAGGGTCATGGCTACACCTTC
.	.	TRBV10-3	TRBJ2-7	CAISESWGGDEQYF	TGTGCCATCAGTGAGTCGTGGGGCGGCGACGAGCAGTACTTC
TRBD1	.	TRBV7-3	TRBJ2-2	CASSASTGGRTGELFF	TGTGCCAGCAGCGCCTCCACAGGGGGCAGGACCGGGGAGCTGTTTTTT
TRBD1	.	TRBV29-1	TRBJ1-2	CSVGEMGQGVFGYTF	TGCAGCGTAGGGGAAATGGGACAGGGGGTTTTTGGCTACACCTTC
.	.	TRBV2	TRBJ2-2	CASRTISRVGSYTGELFF	TGTGCCAGCAGGACAATTTCCAGGGTCGGGTCATACACCGGGGAGCTGTTTTTT
.	.	TRBV4-1	TRBJ2-2	CASSQGATGELFF	TGCGCCAGCAGCCAAGGGGCCACCGGGGAGCTGTTTTTT
TRBD1	many	TRBV5-1	TRBJ2-2	CASSFTGGTGELFF	TGCGCCAGCAGCTTCACAGGGGGAACCGGGGAGCTGTTTTTT